This is a list of T cell receptor beta chains from one sample in a study of blood T cell repertoires in COVID-19. Assay used: immunoSEQ multiplex PCR; TCRdb lists only in-frame clones, some missing. Among approximately 160,000 clones listed, about 80% were seen once. Sequences were obtained from peripheral blood. The receptor source for this set is a woman older than 75 with acute or convalescent COVID-19. Both conserved end residues are part of each CDR3. Each record gives: J gene, V gene, CDR3 protein.

TRBJ2-3,TRBV9,CASSLTSGGTDTQYF
TRBJ1-2,TRBV5-4,CASSAQQGNNYGYTF
TRBJ1-2,TRBV27,CASSLSPELRPRQGLYGYTF
TRBJ1-1,TRBV19,CASSIPRGLGIAFF
TRBJ2-3,TRBV24-1,CATSKQGGNTDTQYF
TRBJ2-1,TRBV7-9,CASSHQRLAGGNNEQFF
TRBJ2-7,TRBV28,CASRTGTLSSYEQYF
TRBJ1-2,TRBV27,CASSLFGQGATNYGYTF
TRBJ1-5,TRBV10-3,CAIGTGNSNQPQHF
TRBJ1-2,TRBV7-2,CASSLEWAADYGYTF
TRBJ2-3,TRBV29-1,CSGERDTQYF
TRBJ1-2,TRBV6-5,CASSYPTEYGYTF
TRBJ1-2,TRBV7-8,CASSPHKGAGGYTF
TRBJ2-2,TRBV27,CASSPLGAGPNTGELFF
TRBJ1-2,TRBV5-4,CASSLKVSGYGYTF
TRBJ1-1,TRBV5-4,CASSRDSTEAFF
TRBJ2-5,TRBV15,CATSRAGGRGETQYF
TRBJ2-4,TRBV4-2,CASSQESIISRGAQYF
TRBJ1-2,TRBV9,CASSVGGTVRANYGYTF
TRBJ1-1,TRBV19,CASSIERTGTEAFF
TRBJ2-7,TRBV3-1/TRBV3-2,CASSQAPQASYEQYF
TRBJ2-3,TRBV5-1,CASSLYGGGATDTQYF